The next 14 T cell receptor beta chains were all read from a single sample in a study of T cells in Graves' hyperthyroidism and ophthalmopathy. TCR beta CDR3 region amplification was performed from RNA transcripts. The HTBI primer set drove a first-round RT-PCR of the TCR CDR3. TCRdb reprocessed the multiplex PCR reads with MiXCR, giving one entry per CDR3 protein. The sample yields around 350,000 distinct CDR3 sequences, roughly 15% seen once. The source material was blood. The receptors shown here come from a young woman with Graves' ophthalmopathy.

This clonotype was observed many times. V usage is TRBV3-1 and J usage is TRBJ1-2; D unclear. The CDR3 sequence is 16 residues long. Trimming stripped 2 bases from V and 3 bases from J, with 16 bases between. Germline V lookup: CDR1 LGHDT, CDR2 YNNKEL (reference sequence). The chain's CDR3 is CASSQSLVTIDYGYTF. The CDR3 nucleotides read TGTGCCAGCAGCCAAAGCCTAGTTACTATCGACTATGGCTACACCTTC.

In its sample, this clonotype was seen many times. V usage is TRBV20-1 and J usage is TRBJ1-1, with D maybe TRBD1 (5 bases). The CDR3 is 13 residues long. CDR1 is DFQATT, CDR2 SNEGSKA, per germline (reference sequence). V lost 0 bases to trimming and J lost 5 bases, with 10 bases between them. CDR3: CSARESGQTEAFF. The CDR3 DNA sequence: TGCAGTGCTAGAGAGTCCGGACAAACTGAAGCTTTCTTT.

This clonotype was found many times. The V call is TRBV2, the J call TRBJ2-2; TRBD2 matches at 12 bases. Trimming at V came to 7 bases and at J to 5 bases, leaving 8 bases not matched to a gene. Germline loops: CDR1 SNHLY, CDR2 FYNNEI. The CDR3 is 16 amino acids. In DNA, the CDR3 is TGTGCCAGCAACAACCTAGCGGGGGGGAATACCGGGGAGCTGTTTTTT. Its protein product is CASNNLAGGNTGELFF.

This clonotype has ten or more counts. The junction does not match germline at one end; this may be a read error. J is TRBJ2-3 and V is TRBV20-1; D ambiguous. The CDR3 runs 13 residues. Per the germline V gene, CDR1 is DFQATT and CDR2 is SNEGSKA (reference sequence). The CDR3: CSAESRGTYTQYF. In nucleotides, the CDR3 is TGCAGTGCCGAGAGCCGTGGCACATATACGCAGTATTTT.

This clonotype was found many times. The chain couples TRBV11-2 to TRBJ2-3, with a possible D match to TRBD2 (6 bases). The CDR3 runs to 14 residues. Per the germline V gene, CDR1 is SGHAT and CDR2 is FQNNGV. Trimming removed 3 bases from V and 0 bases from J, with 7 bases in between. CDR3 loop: CASSFLASTDTQYF. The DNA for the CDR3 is TGTGCCAGCAGCTTTCTAGCGAGCACAGATACGCAGTATTTT. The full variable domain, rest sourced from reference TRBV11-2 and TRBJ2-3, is EAGVAQSPRYKIIEKRQSVAFWCNPISGHATLYWYQQILGQGPKLLIQFQNNGVVDDSQLPKDRFSAERLKGVDSTLKIQPAKLEDSAVYLCASSFLASTDTQYFGPGTRLTVL.

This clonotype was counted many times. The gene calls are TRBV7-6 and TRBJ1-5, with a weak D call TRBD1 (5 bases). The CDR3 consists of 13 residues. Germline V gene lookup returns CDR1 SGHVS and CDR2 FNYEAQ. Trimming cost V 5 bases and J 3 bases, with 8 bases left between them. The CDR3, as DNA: TGTGCCAGCAGCCAGGGACCCAATCAGCCCCAGCATTTT. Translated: CASSQGPNQPQHF.

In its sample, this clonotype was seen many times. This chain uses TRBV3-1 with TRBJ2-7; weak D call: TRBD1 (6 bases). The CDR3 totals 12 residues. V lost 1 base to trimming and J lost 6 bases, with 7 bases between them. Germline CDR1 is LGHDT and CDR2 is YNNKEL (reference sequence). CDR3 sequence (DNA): TGTGCCAGCAGCCAAGGACAGGTCGAGCAGTACTTC. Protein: CASSQGQVEQYF.

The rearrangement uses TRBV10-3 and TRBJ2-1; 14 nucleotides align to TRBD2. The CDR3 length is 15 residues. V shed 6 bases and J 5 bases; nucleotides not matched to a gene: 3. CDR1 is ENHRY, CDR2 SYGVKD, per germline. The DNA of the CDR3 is TGTGCCATCAGAGGACTAGCGGGGGGTAACAATGAGCAGTTCTTC. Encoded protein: CAIRGLAGGNNEQFF.

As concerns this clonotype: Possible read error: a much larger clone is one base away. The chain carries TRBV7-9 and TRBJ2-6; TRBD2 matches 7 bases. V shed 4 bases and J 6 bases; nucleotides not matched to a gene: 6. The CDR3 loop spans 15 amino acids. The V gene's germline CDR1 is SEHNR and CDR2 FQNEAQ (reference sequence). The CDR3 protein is CASSCPGGVANVLTF. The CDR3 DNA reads TGTGCCAGCAGCTGCCCGGGGGGAGTGGCCAACGTCCTGACTTTC.

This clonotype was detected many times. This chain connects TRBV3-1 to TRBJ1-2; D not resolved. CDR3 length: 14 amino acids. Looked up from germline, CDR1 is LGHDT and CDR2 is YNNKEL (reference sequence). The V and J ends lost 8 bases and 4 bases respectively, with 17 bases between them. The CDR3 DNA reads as TGTGCCAGCGCACACACGCGACGACCCTATGGCTACACCTTC. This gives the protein CASAHTRRPYGYTF.

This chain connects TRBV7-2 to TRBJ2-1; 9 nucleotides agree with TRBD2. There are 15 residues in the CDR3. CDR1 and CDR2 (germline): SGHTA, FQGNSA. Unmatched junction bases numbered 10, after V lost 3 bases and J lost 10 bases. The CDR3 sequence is CASSFSGGPPEEQFF. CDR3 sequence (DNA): TGTGCCAGCAGCTTTAGCGGGGGTCCCCCGGAGGAGCAGTTCTTC.

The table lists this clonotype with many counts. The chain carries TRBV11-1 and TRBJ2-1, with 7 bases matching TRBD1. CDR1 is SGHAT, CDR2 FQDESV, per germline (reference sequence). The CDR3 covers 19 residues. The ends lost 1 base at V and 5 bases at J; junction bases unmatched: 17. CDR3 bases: TGTGCCAGCAGCTTAGAGGTCTTTGGTTATGGGACAGAAAACAATGAGCAGTTCTTC. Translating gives CASSLEVFGYGTENNEQFF.

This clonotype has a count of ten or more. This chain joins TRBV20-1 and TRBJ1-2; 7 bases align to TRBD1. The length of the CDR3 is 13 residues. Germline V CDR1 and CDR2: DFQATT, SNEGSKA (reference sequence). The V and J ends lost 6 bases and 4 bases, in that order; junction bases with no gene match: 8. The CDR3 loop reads CSARGPSGYGYTF. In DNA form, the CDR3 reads TGCAGTGCAAGGGGGCCGTCCGGCTATGGCTACACCTTC.

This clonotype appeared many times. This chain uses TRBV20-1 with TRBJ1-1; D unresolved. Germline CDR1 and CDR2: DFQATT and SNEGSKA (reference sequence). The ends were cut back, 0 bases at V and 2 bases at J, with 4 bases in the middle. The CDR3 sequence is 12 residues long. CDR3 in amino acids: CSARDANTEAFF. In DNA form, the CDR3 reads TGCAGTGCTAGAGATGCCAACACTGAAGCTTTCTTT.